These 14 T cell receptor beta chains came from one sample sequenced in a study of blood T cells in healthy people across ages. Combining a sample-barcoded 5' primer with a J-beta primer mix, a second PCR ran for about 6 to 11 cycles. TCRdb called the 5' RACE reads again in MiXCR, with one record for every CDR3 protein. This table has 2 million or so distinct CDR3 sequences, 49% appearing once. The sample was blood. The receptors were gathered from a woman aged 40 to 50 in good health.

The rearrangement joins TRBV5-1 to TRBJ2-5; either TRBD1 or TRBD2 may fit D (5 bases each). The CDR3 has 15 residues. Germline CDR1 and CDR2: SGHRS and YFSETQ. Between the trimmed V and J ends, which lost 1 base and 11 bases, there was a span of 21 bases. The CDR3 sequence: CASSLRGEPYNEQYF. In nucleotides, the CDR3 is TGCGCCAGCAGCTTGCGAGGGGAACCCTACAATGAGCAGTACTTC.

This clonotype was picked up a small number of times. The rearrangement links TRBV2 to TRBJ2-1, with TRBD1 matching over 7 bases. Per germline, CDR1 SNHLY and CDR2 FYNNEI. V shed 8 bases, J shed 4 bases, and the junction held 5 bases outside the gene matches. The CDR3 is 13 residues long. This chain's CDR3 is CASVGQYYNEQFF. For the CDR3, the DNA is TGTGCCAGCGTGGGACAGTATTACAATGAGCAGTTCTTC.

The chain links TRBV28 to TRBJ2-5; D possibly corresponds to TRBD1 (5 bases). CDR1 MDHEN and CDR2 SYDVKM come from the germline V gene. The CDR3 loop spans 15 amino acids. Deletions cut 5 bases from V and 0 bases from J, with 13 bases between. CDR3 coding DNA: TGTGCCAGCAGTGGCCCACAGGCGTACCAAGAGACCCAGTACTTC. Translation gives CASSGPQAYQETQYF.

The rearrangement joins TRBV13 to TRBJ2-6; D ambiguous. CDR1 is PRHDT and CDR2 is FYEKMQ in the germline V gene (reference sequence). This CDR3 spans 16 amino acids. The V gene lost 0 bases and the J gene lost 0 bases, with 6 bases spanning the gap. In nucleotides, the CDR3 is TGTGCCAGCAGCTTAGGTGTCCCCTCTGGGGCCAACGTCCTGACTTTC. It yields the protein CASSLGVPSGANVLTF.

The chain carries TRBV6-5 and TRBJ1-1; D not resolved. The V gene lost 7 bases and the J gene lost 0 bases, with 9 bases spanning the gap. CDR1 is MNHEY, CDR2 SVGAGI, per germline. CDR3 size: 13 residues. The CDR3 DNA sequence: TGTGCCAGCAAAGAAGGCATGAACACTGAAGCTTTCTTT. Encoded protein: CASKEGMNTEAFF.

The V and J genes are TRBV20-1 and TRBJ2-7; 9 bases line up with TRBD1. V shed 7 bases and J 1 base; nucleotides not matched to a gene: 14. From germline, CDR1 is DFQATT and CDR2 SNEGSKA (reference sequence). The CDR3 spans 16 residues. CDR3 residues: CSVYYPGQGTSYEQYF. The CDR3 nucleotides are TGCAGTGTTTATTATCCGGGACAGGGAACGTCCTACGAGCAGTACTTC.

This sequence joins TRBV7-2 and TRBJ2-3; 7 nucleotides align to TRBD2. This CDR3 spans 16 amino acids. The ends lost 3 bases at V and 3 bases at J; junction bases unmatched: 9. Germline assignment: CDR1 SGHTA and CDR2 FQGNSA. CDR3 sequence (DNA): TGTGCCAGCAGCTTCTATGGTCTAGCGGATACAGATACGCAGTATTTT. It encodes CASSFYGLADTDTQYF.

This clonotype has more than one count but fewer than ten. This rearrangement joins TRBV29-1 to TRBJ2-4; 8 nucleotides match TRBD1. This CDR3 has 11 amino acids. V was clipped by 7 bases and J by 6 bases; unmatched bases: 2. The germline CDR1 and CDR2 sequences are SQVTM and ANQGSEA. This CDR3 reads CSADRGNIQYF. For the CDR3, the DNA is TGCAGCGCAGACAGGGGAAACATTCAGTACTTC.

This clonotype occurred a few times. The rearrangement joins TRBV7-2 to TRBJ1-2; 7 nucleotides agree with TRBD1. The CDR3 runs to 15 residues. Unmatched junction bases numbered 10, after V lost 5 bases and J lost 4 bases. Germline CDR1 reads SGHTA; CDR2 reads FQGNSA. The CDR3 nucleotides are TGTGCCAGCAGCCCGAGGGGGCCCCTCTTCTATGGCTACACCTTC. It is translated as CASSPRGPLFYGYTF.

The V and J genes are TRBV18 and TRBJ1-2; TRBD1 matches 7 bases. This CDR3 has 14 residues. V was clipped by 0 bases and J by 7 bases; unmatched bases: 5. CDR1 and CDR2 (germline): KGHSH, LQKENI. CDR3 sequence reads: CASSPPIGGSGYTF. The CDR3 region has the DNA TGTGCCAGCTCACCACCGATAGGGGGCTCTGGCTACACCTTC.

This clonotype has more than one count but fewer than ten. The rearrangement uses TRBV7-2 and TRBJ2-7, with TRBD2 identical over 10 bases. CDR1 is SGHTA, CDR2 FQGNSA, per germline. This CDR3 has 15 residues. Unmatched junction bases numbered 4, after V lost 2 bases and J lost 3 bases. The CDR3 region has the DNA TGTGCCAGCAGCTTATCACTAGCGGGGAGCTACGAGCAGTACTTC. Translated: CASSLSLAGSYEQYF.

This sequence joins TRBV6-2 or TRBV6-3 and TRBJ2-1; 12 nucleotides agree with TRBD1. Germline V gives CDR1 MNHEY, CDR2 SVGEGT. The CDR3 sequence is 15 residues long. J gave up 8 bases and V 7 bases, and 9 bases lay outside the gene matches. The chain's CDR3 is CASKLTGTGGHEQFF. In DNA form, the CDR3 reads TGTGCCAGCAAATTAACGGGGACAGGGGGCCATGAGCAGTTCTTC.

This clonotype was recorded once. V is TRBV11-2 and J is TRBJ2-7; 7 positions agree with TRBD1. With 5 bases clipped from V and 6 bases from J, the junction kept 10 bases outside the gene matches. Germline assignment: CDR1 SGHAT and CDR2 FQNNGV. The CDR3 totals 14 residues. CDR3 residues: CASSPPETGTEQYF. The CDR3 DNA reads TGTGCCAGCAGCCCTCCTGAGACAGGGACCGAGCAGTACTTC.

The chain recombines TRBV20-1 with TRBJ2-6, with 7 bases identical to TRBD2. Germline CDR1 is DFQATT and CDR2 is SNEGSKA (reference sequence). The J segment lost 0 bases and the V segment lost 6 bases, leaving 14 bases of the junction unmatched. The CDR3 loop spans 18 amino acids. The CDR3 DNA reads TGCAGTGCGGCGAACCGGGACTACGGAAGCTCTGGGGCCAACGTCCTGACTTTC. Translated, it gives CSAANRDYGSSGANVLTF.